Each of the 11 T cell receptor beta chains below was sequenced from the same sample in a study of T cell repertoires in cytomegalovirus infection (dated by TCRdb to between 2018 and 2020). The data were produced on an Illumina HiSeq 1500. TCRdb's own reprocessing of the public reads used fastp at Q25 and MiXCR and kept productive beta chains. Entries are consolidated by CDR3 protein sequence, retaining the most common genes and DNA. This sample lists about 460,000 distinct CDR3 sequences; 11% were detected once. About a tenth of the sample rests with the top ten. Sequences were obtained from PBMCs. The source is a human donor in good health (CMV status not recorded). Some clones in this sample may be carry-over from other donors' samples.

The sample holds many counts of this clonotype. J is TRBJ2-7 and V is TRBV28; D gene ambiguous. The CDR3 contains 13 residues. Trimming stripped 6 bases from V and 2 bases from J, with 11 bases between. Germline assignment: CDR1 MDHEN and CDR2 SYDVKM. This CDR3 reads CASSLGSPYEQYF. DNA for the CDR3: TGTGCCAGCAGCTTAGGGTCCCCCTACGAGCAGTACTTC.

This clonotype was seen repeatedly, ten times or more. The chain links TRBV18 to TRBJ1-5; a weak D match, TRBD1 (6 bases). Germline V CDR1 and CDR2: KGHSH, LQKENI. This CDR3 contains 15 residues. V lost 2 bases and J 4 bases, leaving 12 bases between the germline ends. The CDR3 protein is CASSPAAGVNQPQHF. The DNA of the CDR3 is TGTGCCAGCTCACCAGCCGCAGGGGTGAATCAGCCCCAGCATTTT. The full variable domain, its missing parts supplied by reference TRBV18 and TRBJ1-5, is NAGVMQNPRHLVRRRGQEARLRCSPMKGHSHVYWYRQLPEEGLKFMVYLQKENIIDESGMPKERFSAEFPKEGPSILRIQQVVRGDSAAYFCASSPAAGVNQPQHFGDGTRLSIL.

This clonotype appeared many times. The chain couples TRBV18 to TRBJ1-5; D is ambiguous. Trimming left V 2 bases short and J 2 bases short, with 7 bases between. The V gene's germline CDR1 is KGHSH and CDR2 LQKENI. The CDR3 is 14 amino acids. The CDR3 protein is CASSPNTRNQPQHF. The DNA of the CDR3 is TGTGCCAGCTCACCAAACACCCGCAATCAGCCCCAGCATTTT.

This clonotype was seen more than once but under ten times. The rearrangement links TRBV3-1 to TRBJ2-3; unclear D gene. This CDR3 is 15 amino acids long. Germline lookup yields CDR1 LGHDT and CDR2 YNNKEL (reference sequence). Deletions cut 0 bases from V and 0 bases from J, with 7 bases between. The CDR3 coding sequence is TGTGCCAGCAGCCAAGAAGGCAGCAGCACAGATACGCAGTATTTT. Translating it yields CASSQEGSSTDTQYF.

A few counts support this clonotype. The V gene is TRBV12-3 or TRBV12-4, the J gene TRBJ2-7; weak D call: TRBD2 (5 bases). Trimming left V 8 bases short and J 6 bases short, with 14 bases between. The CDR3 extends over 12 amino acids. DNA for the CDR3: TGTGCCAGCCAACGGGCGGGTAGCGAGCAGTACTTC. Amino acid sequence: CASQRAGSEQYF.

In this sample, this clonotype turned up many times. This chain joins TRBV7-3 and TRBJ2-1; no reliable D call. Germline V gives CDR1 SGHTA, CDR2 FQGTGA. This CDR3 has 15 amino acids. Trimming removed 0 bases at V and 6 bases at J, with 12 bases between. CDR3 sequence (DNA): TGTGCCAGCAGCTTAACCCCCCTCGTGGGCAATGAGCAGTTCTTC. Translating gives CASSLTPLVGNEQFF.

This clonotype showed up many times. This chain uses TRBV5-8 with TRBJ2-4; no clear D. Trimming removed 3 bases from V and 1 base from J, with 11 bases in between. This CDR3 spans 15 amino acids. Germline assignment: CDR1 SGHTS and CDR2 YDEGEE. CDR3 in amino acids: CASSWMGWAKNIQYF. CDR3 in DNA: TGTGCCAGCAGCTGGATGGGTTGGGCCAAAAACATTCAGTACTTC.

There are many counts of this clonotype. DNA of the CDR3: TGTGCCAGCAAAGGGGGGATCGACTATGGCTACACCTTC. It is translated as CASKGGIDYGYTF. The rearrangement joins TRBV2 to TRBJ1-2; a weak D match, TRBD1 (6 bases). The ends were cut back, 7 bases at V and 3 bases at J, with 12 bases in the middle. In germline, CDR1 is SNHLY, CDR2 FYNNEI. The CDR3 consists of 13 residues.

This clonotype has ten or more counts. This chain uses TRBV6-1 with TRBJ1-2, with D tentatively TRBD1 (6 bases). The V end lost 8 bases, the J end lost 2 bases, and 21 bases lay between the germline ends. This CDR3 has 16 residues. The germline CDR1 and CDR2 sequences are MNHNS and SASEGT. The CDR3, as DNA: TGTGCCAGCCCCATCGAGGGGGGGGATCGGAACTATGGCTACACCTTC. This gives the protein CASPIEGGDRNYGYTF.

At least ten counts were recorded for this clonotype. The chain carries TRBV5-4 and TRBJ1-1, with 11 bases identical to TRBD1. V was pared by 3 bases and J by 4 bases, with 5 bases of the junction left unmatched. CDR1 SGHNT and CDR2 YYREEE come from the germline V gene (reference sequence). The CDR3 runs to 15 residues. CDR3: CASSSGQGAVTEAFF. Here the CDR3 DNA reads TGTGCCAGCAGCTCAGGACAGGGGGCAGTCACTGAAGCTTTCTTT.

This clonotype was seen only a few times. The chain joins TRBV6-5 to TRBJ2-2, with no clear D. Trimming removed 2 bases from V and 6 bases from J, with 10 bases in between. Per germline, CDR1 MNHEY and CDR2 SVGAGI. The CDR3 is made up of 14 amino acids. CDR3 bases: TGTGCCAGCAGTTACGCAGGCCAGGCCGGGGAGCTGTTTTTT. It translates to CASSYAGQAGELFF.